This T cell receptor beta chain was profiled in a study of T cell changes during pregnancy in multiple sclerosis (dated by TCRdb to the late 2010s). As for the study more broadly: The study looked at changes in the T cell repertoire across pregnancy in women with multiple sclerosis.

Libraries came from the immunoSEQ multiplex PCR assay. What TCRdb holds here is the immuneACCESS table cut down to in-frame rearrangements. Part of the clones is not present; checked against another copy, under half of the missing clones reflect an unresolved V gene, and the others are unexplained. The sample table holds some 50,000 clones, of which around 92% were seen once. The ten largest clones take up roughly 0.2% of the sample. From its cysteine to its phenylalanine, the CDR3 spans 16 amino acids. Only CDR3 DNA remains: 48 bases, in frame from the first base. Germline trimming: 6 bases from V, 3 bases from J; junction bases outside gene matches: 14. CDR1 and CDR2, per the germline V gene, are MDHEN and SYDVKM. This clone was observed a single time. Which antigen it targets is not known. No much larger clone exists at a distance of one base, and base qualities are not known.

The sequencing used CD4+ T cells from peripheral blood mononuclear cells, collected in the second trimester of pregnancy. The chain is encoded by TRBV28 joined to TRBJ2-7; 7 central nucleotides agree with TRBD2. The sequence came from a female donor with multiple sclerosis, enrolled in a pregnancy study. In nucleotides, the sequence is TGTGCCAGCAGCGCAGCGGGAACTGGCGGGGACTACGAGCAGTACTTC. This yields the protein CASSAAGTGGDYEQYF.